This TCR beta chain is drawn from a study of T-cell reconstitution after alpha-beta-depleted transplantation in children. Trimming left V 2 bases short and J 0 bases short, with 11 bases between. The CDR3 sequence is 17 residues long. Germline V gives CDR1 SGHDN, CDR2 FVKESK. Study results and caveats: When one year had passed after transplant, most T-cell counts and diversity came from newly produced T cells. Several patients had high TCRbeta diversity at day 60; it came from surviving recipient T cells and thymic progenitors. About two months after transplant, alpha-beta T cells reportedly came from several hundred expanded graft clones.

On this clonotype itself: Its antigen is unidentified.

The TCRbeta library incorporated unique molecular identifiers. In TCRdb, the PCR reads were re-called with MiXCR into one record per CDR3 protein. The sample consists of more than 400,000 distinct CDR3 sequences, over 10% of them appearing once. V usage is TRBV14 and J usage is TRBJ1-6; D unresolved. The source material was PBMCs, mostly from graft donor cells, sampled 180 days after TCRalphabeta/CD19-depleted stem cell transplant. This clonotype was obtained from a female patient aged 2 to 10 who had a stem cell transplant for aplastic anemia, so the T cells may come from the graft donor. CDR3 protein: CASSQYHRSSYNSPLHF. DNA of the CDR3: TGTGCCAGCAGCCAATACCACCGGAGCTCCTATAATTCACCCCTCCACTTT. The variable domain in full, completed from reference TRBV14 and TRBJ1-6, reads EAGVTQFPSHSVIEKGQTVTLRCDPISGHDNLYWYRRVMGKEIKFLLHFVKESKQDESGMPNNRFLAERTGGTYSTLKVQPAELEDSGVYFCASSQYHRSSYNSPLHFGNGTRLTVT.